One TCR beta chain is described in this entry. This sample is part of a study of CD8 T cells in Susac syndrome. Random hexamers served to reverse transcribe roughly 0.45 to 1 ug RNA. One entry per CDR3 protein, called by TCRdb with MiXCR from the immunoSEQ multiplex PCR reads. The sample comprises approximately 76,000 distinct CDR3 sequences, over 85% of which are singletons, and under 0.5% rests with the top ten. From germline, CDR1 is SGHDT and CDR2 YYEEEE. The CDR3 runs to 16 residues. The trim removed 0 bases at V and 2 bases at J, leaving 6 bases unmatched. This sequence was found in a human donor with multiple sclerosis. The source material was CD8+ T cells from PBMCs. The chain uses TRBV5-6 and TRBJ2-3; 7 nucleotides agree with TRBD1. The CDR3 region has the DNA TGTGCCAGCAGCTTGGCCCGGACAGGTATCACAGATACGCAGTATTTT. Its protein product is CASSLARTGITDTQYF.